This T cell receptor beta chain appears in the sequencing data of a study of blood T cell repertoires in COVID-19. On the study more broadly: Samples of COVID-19 (acute and convalescent) were obtained from the United States, Italy and Spain. T cells, B-cell-depleted T cells, or PBMCs supplied cDNA or gDNA.

It was during active infection that Seattle patients were enrolled and then longitudinally followed. Original handling: Amplification of reference gene primers was used by the study to estimate nucleated cell counts. TCRdb keeps only in-frame clones here, not all; method: immunoSEQ multiplex PCR. Clone size and the V and J calls come from that table; the DNA yielded D and trimming. The table records fewer than 150,000 clones, around 85% of them present only once. This TCR was sampled from an older woman with COVID-19, enrolled during active disease. What was sequenced was peripheral blood.

This chain's CDR3 is CASSQERVTYEQYF. As DNA, the CDR3 is TGTGCCAGCAGCCAAGAGCGGGTTACCTACGAGCAGTACTTC. V gene TRBV4-2 combines with J gene TRBJ2-7; perhaps TRBD2 as D (5 bases). CDR3 length: 14 amino acids. Germline values: CDR1 LGHNA, CDR2 YNFKEQ. The ends were cut back, 0 bases at V and 2 bases at J, with 8 bases in the middle.